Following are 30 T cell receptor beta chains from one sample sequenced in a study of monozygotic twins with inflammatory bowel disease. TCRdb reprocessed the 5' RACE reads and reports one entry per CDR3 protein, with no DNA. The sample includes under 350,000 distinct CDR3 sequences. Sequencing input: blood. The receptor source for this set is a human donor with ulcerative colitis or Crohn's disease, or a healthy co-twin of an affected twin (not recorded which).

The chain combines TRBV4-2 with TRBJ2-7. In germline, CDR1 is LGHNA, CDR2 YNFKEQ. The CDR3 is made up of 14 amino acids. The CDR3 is CASSQEKNFYEQYF.

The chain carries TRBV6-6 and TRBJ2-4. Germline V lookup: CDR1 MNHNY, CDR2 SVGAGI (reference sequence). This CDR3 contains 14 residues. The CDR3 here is CASSPSQSKNIQYF.

CDR3 residues: CASSSGTRALSEQFF. The V and J genes are TRBV5-1 and TRBJ2-1; TCRdb's assignment of TRBD2 cannot be checked, as there is no DNA. This CDR3 contains 15 residues. Germline V gene sequence: CDR1 SGHRS, CDR2 YFSETQ. Variable domain in full (rest from reference TRBV5-1 and TRBJ2-1): KAGVTQTPRYLIKTRGQQVTLSCSPISGHRSVSWYQQTPGQGLQFLFEYFSETQRNKGNFPGRFSGRQFSNSRSEMNVSTLELGDSALYLCASSSGTRALSEQFFGPGTRLTVL.

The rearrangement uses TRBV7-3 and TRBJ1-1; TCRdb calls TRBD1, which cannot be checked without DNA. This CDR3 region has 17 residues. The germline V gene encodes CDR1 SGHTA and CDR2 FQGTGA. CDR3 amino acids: CASSRTTAVSKVAEAFF.

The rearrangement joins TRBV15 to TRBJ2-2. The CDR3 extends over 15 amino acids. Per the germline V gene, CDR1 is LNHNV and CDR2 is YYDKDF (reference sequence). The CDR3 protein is CATSRARRDTGELFF.

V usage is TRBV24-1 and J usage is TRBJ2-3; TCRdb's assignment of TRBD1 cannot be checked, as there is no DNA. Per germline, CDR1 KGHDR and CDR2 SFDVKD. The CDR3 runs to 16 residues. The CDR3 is CATSDPGQGLTDTQYF.

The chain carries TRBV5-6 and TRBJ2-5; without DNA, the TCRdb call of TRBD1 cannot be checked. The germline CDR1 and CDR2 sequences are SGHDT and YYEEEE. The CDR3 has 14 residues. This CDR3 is CASSLRGQGETQYF.

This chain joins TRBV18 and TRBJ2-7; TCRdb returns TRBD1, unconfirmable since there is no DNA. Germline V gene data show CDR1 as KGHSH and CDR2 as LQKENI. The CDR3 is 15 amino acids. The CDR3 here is CASSAGGASSYEQYF.

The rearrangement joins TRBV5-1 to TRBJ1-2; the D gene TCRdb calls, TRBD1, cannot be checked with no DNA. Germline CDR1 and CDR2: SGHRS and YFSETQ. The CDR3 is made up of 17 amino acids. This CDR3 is CASSLDSGTAKNYGYTF.

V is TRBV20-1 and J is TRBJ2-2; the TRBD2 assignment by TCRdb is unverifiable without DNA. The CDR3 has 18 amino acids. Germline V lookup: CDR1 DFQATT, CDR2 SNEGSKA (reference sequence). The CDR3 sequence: CSAYPGLAGPFGTGELFF.

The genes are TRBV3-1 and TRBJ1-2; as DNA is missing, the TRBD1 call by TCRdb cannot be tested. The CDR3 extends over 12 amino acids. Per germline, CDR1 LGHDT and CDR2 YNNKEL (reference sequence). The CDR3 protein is CASSQAQGGYTF.

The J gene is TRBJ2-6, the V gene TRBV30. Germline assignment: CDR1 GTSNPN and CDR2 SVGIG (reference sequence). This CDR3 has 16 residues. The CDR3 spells CAWSVLGRSGANVLTF.

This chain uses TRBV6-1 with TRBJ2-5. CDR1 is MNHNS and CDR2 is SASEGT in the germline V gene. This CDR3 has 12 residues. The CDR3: CASRHHGETQYF.

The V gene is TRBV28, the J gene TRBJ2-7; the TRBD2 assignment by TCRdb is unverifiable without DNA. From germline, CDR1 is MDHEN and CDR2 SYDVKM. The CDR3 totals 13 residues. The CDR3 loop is CASRSTSVYEQYF.

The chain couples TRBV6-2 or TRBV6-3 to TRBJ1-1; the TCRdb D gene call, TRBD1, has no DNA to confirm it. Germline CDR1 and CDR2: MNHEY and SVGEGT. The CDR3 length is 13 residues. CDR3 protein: CASLRDRLTEAFF.

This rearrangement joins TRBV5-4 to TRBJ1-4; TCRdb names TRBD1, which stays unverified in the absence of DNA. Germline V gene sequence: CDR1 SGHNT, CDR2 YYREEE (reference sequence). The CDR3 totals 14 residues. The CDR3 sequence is CASSWTGDDSKLFF. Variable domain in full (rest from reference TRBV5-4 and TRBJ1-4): ETGVTQSPTHLIKTRGQQVTLRCSSQSGHNTVSWYQQALGQGPQFIFQYYREEENGRGNFPPRFSGLQFPNYSSELNVNALELDDSALYLCASSWTGDDSKLFFGSGTQLSVL.

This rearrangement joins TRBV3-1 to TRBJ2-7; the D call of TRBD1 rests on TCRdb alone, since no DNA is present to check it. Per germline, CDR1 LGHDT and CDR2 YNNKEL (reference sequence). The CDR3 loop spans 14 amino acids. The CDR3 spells CASTDPGTGGGQYF.

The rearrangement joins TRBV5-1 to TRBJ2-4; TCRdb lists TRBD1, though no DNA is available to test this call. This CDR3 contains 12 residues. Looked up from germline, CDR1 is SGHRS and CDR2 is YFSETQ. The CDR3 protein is CASSGGPGHWYF.

CDR3 loop: CASSQEGSLTDTQYF. V and J are TRBV4-3 and TRBJ2-3. This CDR3 spans 15 amino acids. In germline, CDR1 is LGHNA, CDR2 YSLEER.

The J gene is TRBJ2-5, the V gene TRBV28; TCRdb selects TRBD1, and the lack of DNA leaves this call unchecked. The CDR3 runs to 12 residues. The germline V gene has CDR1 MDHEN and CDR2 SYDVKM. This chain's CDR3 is CASSSPPVPQYF.

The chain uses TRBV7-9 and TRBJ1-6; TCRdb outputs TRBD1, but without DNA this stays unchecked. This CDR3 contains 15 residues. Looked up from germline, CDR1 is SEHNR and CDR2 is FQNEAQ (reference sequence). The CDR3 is CASSLQSGKRSPLHF.

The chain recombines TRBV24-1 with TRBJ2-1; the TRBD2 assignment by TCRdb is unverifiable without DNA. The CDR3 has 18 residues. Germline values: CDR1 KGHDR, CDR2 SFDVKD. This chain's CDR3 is CATSGPGRASGRADEQFF.

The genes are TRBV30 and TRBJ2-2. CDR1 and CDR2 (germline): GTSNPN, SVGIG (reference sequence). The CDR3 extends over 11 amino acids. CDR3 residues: CAWSLSGELFF.

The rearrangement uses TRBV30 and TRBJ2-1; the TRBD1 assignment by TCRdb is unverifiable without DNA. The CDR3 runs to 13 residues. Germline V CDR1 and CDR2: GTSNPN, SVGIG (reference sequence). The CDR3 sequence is CAWIRDSDNEQFF.

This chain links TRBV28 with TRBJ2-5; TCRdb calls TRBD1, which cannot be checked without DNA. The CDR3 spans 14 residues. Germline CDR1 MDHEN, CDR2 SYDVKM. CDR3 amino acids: CASSVGQGASAQYF.

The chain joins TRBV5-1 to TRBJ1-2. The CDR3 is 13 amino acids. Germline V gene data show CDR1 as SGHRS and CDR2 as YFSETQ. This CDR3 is CASSSGDGYGYTF.

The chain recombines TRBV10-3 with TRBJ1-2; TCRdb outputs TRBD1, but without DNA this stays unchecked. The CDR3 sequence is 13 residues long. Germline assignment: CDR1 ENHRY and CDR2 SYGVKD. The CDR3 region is CAIRGQGNYGYTF.

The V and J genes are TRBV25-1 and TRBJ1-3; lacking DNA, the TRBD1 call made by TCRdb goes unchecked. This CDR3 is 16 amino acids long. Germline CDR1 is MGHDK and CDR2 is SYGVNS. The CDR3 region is CASSEYRGRAGNTIYF.

The CDR3: CASSLGLSGQGYEQYF. This chain connects TRBV5-4 to TRBJ2-7; checking the TCRdb D call of TRBD1 is not possible without DNA. Germline CDR1 SGHNT, CDR2 YYREEE (reference sequence). The CDR3 spans 16 residues.

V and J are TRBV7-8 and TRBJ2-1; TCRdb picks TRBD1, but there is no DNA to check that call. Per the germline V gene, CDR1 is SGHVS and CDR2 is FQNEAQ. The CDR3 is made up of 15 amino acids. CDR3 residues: CASSLSGGTNNEQFF.